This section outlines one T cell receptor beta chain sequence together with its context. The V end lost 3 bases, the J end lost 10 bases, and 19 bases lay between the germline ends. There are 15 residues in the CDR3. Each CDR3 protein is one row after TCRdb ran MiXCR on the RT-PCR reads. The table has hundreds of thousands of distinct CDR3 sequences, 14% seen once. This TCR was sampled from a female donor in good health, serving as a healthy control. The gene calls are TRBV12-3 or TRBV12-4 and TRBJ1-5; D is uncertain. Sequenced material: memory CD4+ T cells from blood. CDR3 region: CASSLSTPRDSPQHF. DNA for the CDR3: TGTGCCAGCAGTTTGAGTACCCCCCGTGATTCCCCCCAGCATTTT.